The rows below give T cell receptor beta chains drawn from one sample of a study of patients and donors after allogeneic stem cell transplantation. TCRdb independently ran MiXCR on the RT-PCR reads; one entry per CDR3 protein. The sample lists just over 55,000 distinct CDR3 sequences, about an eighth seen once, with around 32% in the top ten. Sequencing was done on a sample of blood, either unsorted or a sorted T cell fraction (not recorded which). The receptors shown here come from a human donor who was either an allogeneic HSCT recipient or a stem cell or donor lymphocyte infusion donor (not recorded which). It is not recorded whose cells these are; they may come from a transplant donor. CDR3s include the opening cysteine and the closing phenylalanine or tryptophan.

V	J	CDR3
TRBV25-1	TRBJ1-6	CASSQDGRLYNSPLHF
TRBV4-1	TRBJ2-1	CASSQGSIVEQFF
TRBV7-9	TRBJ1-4	CASSLITPGQVF
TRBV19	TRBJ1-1	CASKMNTEAFF
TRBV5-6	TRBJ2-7	CASSLPGYEQYF
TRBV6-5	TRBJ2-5	CASRTGSETQYF
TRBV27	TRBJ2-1	CASSFGTGVWNEQFF
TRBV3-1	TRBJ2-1	CAVSLAGGGDEQFF
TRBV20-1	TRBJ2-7	CSAQGWSASSYEQYF
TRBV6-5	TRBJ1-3	CASSYGRGNTIYF
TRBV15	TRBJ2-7	CATSALGQVTYEQYF
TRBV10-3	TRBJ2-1	CASRAGYAYNEQFF
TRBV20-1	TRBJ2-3	CSARYDLYTDTQYF
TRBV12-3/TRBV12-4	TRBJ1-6	CASSLDRGKSPLHF
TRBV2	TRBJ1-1	CASNGEGGTEAFF
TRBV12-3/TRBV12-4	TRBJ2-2	CASTSSPGGRAAGELFF
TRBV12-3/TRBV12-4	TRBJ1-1	CASSLTPVGETEAFF
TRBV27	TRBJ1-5	CASSLSVRDLVYSNQPRHF
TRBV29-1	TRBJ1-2	CSVDHLTGDRYYGYTF
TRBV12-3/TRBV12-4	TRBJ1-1	CASSLGVRQMNTEAFF
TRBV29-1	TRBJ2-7	CSVVPAGLSSYEQYF
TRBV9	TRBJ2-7	CASSVRFGGDEQYF
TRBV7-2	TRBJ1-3	CASSSTSGNTIYF
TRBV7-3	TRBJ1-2	CASSLGFPGGWGYTF
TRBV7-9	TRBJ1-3	CASSSRFGQISGNTIYF
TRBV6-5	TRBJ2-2	CASSYSTGGDTGELFF
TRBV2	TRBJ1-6	CASIGRGNSPLHF
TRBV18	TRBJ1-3	CASSRDRTSGNTIYF
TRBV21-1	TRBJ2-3	CASSYLWGAKYGSGTDTQYF
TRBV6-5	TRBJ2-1	CASSYSSLAGDSDEQFF
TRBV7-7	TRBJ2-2	CASSSHPGTPNTGELFF
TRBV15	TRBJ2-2	CATSRDHSSNTGELFF
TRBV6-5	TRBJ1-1	CASSYSLAGAHEAFF
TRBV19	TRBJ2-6	CASRVGNSGANVLTF
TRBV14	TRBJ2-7	CASSQEPGQGFIEQYF
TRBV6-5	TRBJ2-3	CARRVLAGDPDTQYF